One and the same sample provided the 4 T cell receptor beta chains below, sequenced in a study of T cells in Graves' hyperthyroidism and ophthalmopathy. RNA transcripts were the template for amplifying TCR beta CDR3 regions. The TCR CDR3 was amplified in a first-round RT-PCR using the HTBI primer set. TCRdb analysed the multiplex PCR reads with MiXCR anew, one entry per CDR3 protein. The table records about 640,000 distinct CDR3 sequences, approximately 14% of them present only once. Sequencing was performed on blood. The receptor source for this set is a woman aged 45-59 years with Graves' ophthalmopathy.

The chain recombines TRBV20-1 with TRBJ2-2; no firm D call. Germline lookup yields CDR1 DFQATT and CDR2 SNEGSKA (reference sequence). Trimming took off 3 bases at V and 0 bases at J, with 11 bases between the two ends. The length of the CDR3 is 15 residues. CDR3 in amino acids: CSASLQNTNTGELFF. DNA for the CDR3: TGCAGTGCTAGTCTGCAGAATACGAACACCGGGGAGCTGTTTTTT.

The V and J genes are TRBV19 and TRBJ2-1, with 8 bases that match TRBD1. Matching the DNA end better, TRBJ2-7 makes the J call doubtful. The CDR3 spans 17 residues. The V gene's germline CDR1 is LNHDA and CDR2 SQIVND (reference sequence). CDR3 DNA sequence: TGTGCCAGTAGCCCCGGGACAGGTCCCAGCTCCTACAATGAGCAGTACTTC. It codes for CASSPGTGPSSYNEQYF.

The table lists this clonotype with many counts. The chain links TRBV13 to TRBJ2-7, with 8 nucleotides matching TRBD1. Germline CDR1 is PRHDT and CDR2 is FYEKMQ (reference sequence). The CDR3 has 15 amino acids. The V gene end was trimmed by 4 bases and the J gene end by 4 bases; junction bases not matched to a gene: 9. This CDR3 reads CASSSRQGFFYEQYF. CDR3 coding DNA: TGTGCCAGCAGCTCTCGACAGGGGTTCTTTTACGAGCAGTACTTC.

This clonotype was observed at least ten times. The V and J genes are TRBV10-3 and TRBJ2-7; D is undetermined. The CDR3 contains 15 residues. Germline CDR1 is ENHRY and CDR2 is SYGVKD. V lost 3 bases and J lost 0, with 12 bases in between. CDR3: CAISDTVRSSYEQYF. The CDR3 region has the DNA TGTGCCATCAGTGATACGGTTCGGAGCTCCTACGAGCAGTACTTC.